One and the same sample provided the 5 T cell receptor beta chains below, sequenced in a study of regulatory T cells in long-lasting Graves disease. To make TCR beta libraries, researchers used iRepertoire HTBI primers and Arm-PCR of CDR3 regions. TCRdb recomputed calls from the multiplex PCR reads with MiXCR, one row per CDR3 protein. The sample gives 400,000 to 500,000 distinct CDR3 sequences, 14% to 15% of which show up once; over 15% is in the top ten. Time point noted: newly diagnosed GD, antithyroid drugs for less than 3 months. PBMC RNA was the source of the TCR library. The same sample was also used in a study of T cells in Graves' hyperthyroidism and ophthalmopathy.

The source was peripheral blood mononuclear cells (PBMCs), collected at new diagnosis, from a patient treated with antithyroid drugs. The receptors shown here come from a woman in her thirties with Graves disease.

The V call is TRBV27, the J call TRBJ2-7, with D possibly being TRBD1 (5 bases). The V and J ends lost 4 bases and 5 bases respectively, with 15 bases between them. This CDR3 region has 14 residues. Germline lookup yields CDR1 MNHEY and CDR2 SMNVEV (reference sequence). CDR3 coding DNA: TGTGCCAGCAGTTGGGGCCAGGGCTACGACGAGCAGTACTTC. As protein: CASSWGQGYDEQYF.

The chain combines TRBV6-2 or TRBV6-3 with TRBJ2-7; 7 nucleotides match TRBD1. This CDR3 region has 13 residues. Germline V gene lookup returns CDR1 MNHEY and CDR2 SVGEGT. J was trimmed by 3 bases and V by 6 bases; bases with no gene match: 5. The CDR3 DNA follows: TGTGCCAGCAGGGATGACAGGGACTACGAGCAGTACTTC. Translation gives CASRDDRDYEQYF.

In regard to this clonotype: The CDR3 ends on some other residue instead of the conserved phenylalanine or tryptophan, so this is likely a read error. V usage is TRBV6-2 or TRBV6-3 and J usage is TRBJ2-7; 12 nucleotides align to TRBD2. The CDR3 covers 17 residues. V gave up 4 bases and J gave up 3 bases; unmatched junction bases: 10. The germline V gene encodes CDR1 MNHEY and CDR2 SVGEGT. CDR3 region: CASSSGTSGFSFYEQYL. CDR3 in DNA: TGTGCCAGCAGTTCGGGGACTAGCGGGTTCTCTTTCTACGAGCAGTACCTC.

There are a few counts of this clonotype. The chain uses TRBV2 and TRBJ2-5, with TRBD2 as a possible D gene (6 bases). The length of the CDR3 is 14 residues. Germline lookup yields CDR1 SNHLY and CDR2 FYNNEI. The V and J ends lost 8 bases and 3 bases respectively, with 16 bases between them. The CDR3 bases are TGTGCCAGCGAGTACGGGGGAATCGAAGAGACCCAGTACTTC. It specifies CASEYGGIEETQYF.

This clonotype was observed a few times. The chain uses TRBV20-1 and TRBJ2-3; D possibly corresponds to TRBD2 (6 bases). V gave up 1 base and J gave up 2 bases, with 16 bases separating them. CDR1 and CDR2 (germline): DFQATT, SNEGSKA (reference sequence). The CDR3 loop spans 16 amino acids. The CDR3 sequence: CSARVWEAGNTDTQYF. CDR3 DNA: TGCAGTGCTAGAGTCTGGGAGGCAGGGAACACAGATACGCAGTATTTT.